What follows are 7 T cell receptor beta chains derived from one specimen sequenced in a study of T cells in localized non-small cell lung cancer. Assay used: immunoSEQ multiplex PCR; TCRdb lists only in-frame clones, some missing. Of about 25,000 clones listed, 92% are singletons. The sequenced sample was peripheral blood, obtained before any cancer treatment. The source is a man aged 40 to 75 with stage III squamous cell lung carcinoma.

This sequence joins TRBV7-3 and TRBJ2-1; D possibly uses TRBD1 or TRBD2 (5 bases each). CDR3 length: 13 amino acids. Looked up from germline, CDR1 is SGHTA and CDR2 is FQGTGA. V lost 4 bases to trimming and J lost 9 bases, with 13 bases between them. The CDR3 loop is CASSSRDGGEQFF. CDR3 nucleotide sequence: TGTGCCAGCAGCTCCAGAGATGGGGGTGAGCAGTTCTTC.

This clone has a handful of counts. V is TRBV9 and J is TRBJ1-6; D is uncertain. The CDR3 runs to 16 residues. Deletions cut 0 bases from V and 0 bases from J, with 7 bases between. Germline V gene data show CDR1 as SGDLS and CDR2 as YYNGEE. CDR3 amino acids: CASSVDGISYNSPLHF. Written as DNA, the CDR3 is TGTGCCAGCAGCGTAGACGGGATCTCCTATAATTCACCCCTCCACTTT.

The V call is TRBV15, the J call TRBJ2-7, with 9 bases lining up with TRBD1. The J segment lost 1 base and the V segment lost 1 base, leaving 5 bases of the junction unmatched. Germline V gene sequence: CDR1 LNHNV, CDR2 YYDKDF (reference sequence). This CDR3 has 16 amino acids. The CDR3 loop is CATSRGGQGISYEQYF. The CDR3 coding sequence is TGTGCCACCAGCAGAGGGGGACAGGGTATATCCTACGAGCAGTACTTC.

The CDR3 reads CASSFPSGISTDTQYF. CDR3 coding DNA: TGTGCCAGCAGCTTCCCAAGCGGGATTAGCACAGATACGCAGTATTTT. This sequence joins TRBV7-9 and TRBJ2-3; the match to TRBD2 covers 7 bases. This CDR3 comprises 16 residues. Per germline, CDR1 SEHNR and CDR2 FQNEAQ (reference sequence). Trimming cost V 3 bases and J 0 bases; bases outside gene matches: 6.

This sequence joins TRBV5-5 and TRBJ2-2; D uncertain. Per germline, CDR1 SGHKS and CDR2 YYEKEE (reference sequence). Trimming left V 4 bases short and J 3 bases short, with 16 bases between. CDR3 size: 16 residues. The CDR3 sequence: CASSVARVSDTGELFF. The CDR3 DNA reads as TGTGCCAGCAGCGTGGCTCGGGTTTCGGACACCGGGGAGCTGTTTTTT.

DNA of the CDR3: TGTGCCAGCAGTTTGGGGGGCAGGAGTGTAAATACGCAGTATTTT. Translating gives CASSLGGRSVNTQYF. The chain has TRBV28 and TRBJ2-3; D possibly matches TRBD1 or TRBD2 (6 bases each). CDR1 and CDR2 from the germline V gene are MDHEN and SYDVKM. This CDR3 has 15 residues. The V and J ends lost 3 bases and 7 bases respectively, with 17 bases between them.

The V gene is TRBV4-2, the J gene TRBJ1-1; D not certain. V was trimmed by 5 bases and J by 1 base, leaving 8 bases between them. The CDR3 is 13 residues long. Germline-derived CDR1 and CDR2 are LGHNA and YNFKEQ. This CDR3 is CASSAAPNTEAFF. Here the CDR3 DNA reads TGTGCCAGCAGCGCCGCACCGAACACTGAAGCTTTCTTT.